A single sample is the source of the 18 T cell receptor beta chains below, sequenced in a study of T cell changes during pregnancy in multiple sclerosis. Only in-frame clones appear in the TCRdb table, and some are missing; sequencing was by immunoSEQ multiplex PCR. In the table there are some 40,000 clones, 70% to 90% of which are singletons. The starting material was CD8+ T cells from peripheral blood mononuclear cells, obtained in the first trimester of pregnancy. These receptors originate from a female donor with multiple sclerosis, enrolled in a pregnancy study.

The chain combines TRBV19 with TRBJ1-1; D is ambiguous. Germline V gives CDR1 LNHDA, CDR2 SQIVND (reference sequence). The germline V and J ends were trimmed by 7 bases and 0 bases, with 12 bases remaining between them. CDR3 size: 14 residues. CDR3 protein: CASTYQAMNTEAFF. CDR3 sequence (DNA): TGTGCCAGTACCTATCAGGCGATGAACACTGAAGCTTTCTTT.

CDR3 sequence reads: CASSIAGANSPLHF. DNA for the CDR3: TGTGCCAGTAGTATAGCAGGGGCTAATTCACCCCTCCACTTT. The chain uses TRBV19 and TRBJ1-6, with D possibly being TRBD1 (6 bases). CDR1 is LNHDA and CDR2 is SQIVND in the germline V gene (reference sequence). CDR3 length: 14 amino acids. V was shortened by 1 base and J by 6 bases, with 7 bases between the two germline ends.

This clone showed up just once. The chain is built from TRBV4-1 and TRBJ2-5; 10 nucleotides line up with TRBD1. This CDR3 spans 15 amino acids. In germline, CDR1 is MGHRA, CDR2 YSYEKL. Trimming removed 4 bases from V and 3 bases from J; junction bases left unmatched: 5. CDR3 loop: CASSPRGTGEETQYF. CDR3 nucleotide sequence: TGCGCCAGCAGCCCGCGAGGGACAGGGGAAGAGACCCAGTACTTC.

The V call is TRBV9, the J call TRBJ2-3, with 12 bases fitting TRBD2. CDR1 is SGDLS, CDR2 YYNGEE, per germline. CDR3 length: 16 amino acids. After removal of 3 bases from V and 5 bases from J, the junction contained 7 bases not matched to a gene. The CDR3 DNA reads TGTGCCAGCAGCGCGGAACTAGCGGGGGGCGGAGATACGCAGTATTTT. Protein: CASSAELAGGGDTQYF.

This clone was found a few times. The chain is built from TRBV9 and TRBJ1-2; 10 nucleotides agree with TRBD1. In germline, CDR1 is SGDLS, CDR2 YYNGEE. CDR3 length: 14 residues. The ends lost 3 bases at V and 6 bases at J; junction bases unmatched: 5. The DNA for the CDR3 is TGTGCCAGCAGCGCTTTTGGACAGGGGGATGGCTACACCTTC. Protein: CASSAFGQGDGYTF.

This clone was seen more than once but under ten times. This chain joins TRBV6-1 and TRBJ2-5, with D possibly being TRBD2 (5 bases). Trimming pared 6 bases from V and 7 bases from J, leaving 21 bases between. The CDR3 loop spans 15 amino acids. CDR1 is MNHNS, CDR2 SASEGT, per germline. CDR3 region: CASSSTSGHPATQYF. For the CDR3, the DNA is TGTGCCAGCAGCTCCACCAGCGGCCACCCCGCGACCCAGTACTTC.

This chain links TRBV9 with TRBJ1-6; 7 nucleotides line up with TRBD1. Looked up from germline, CDR1 is SGDLS and CDR2 is YYNGEE. The CDR3 length is 17 residues. V gave up 0 bases and J gave up 9 bases; unmatched junction bases: 12. The CDR3 sequence: CASSVAGDRVWFSPLHF. The CDR3 bases are TGTGCCAGCAGCGTAGCTGGCGACAGGGTTTGGTTTTCACCCCTCCACTTT. Full variable domain (rest looked up from reference TRBV9 and TRBJ1-6): DSGVTQTPKHLITATGQRVTLRCSPRSGDLSVYWYQQSLDQGLQFLIQYYNGEERAKGNILERFSAQQFPDLHSELNLSSLELGDSALYFCASSVAGDRVWFSPLHFGNGTRLTVT.

This rearrangement joins TRBV4-3 to TRBJ1-1; D ambiguous. Germline V lookup: CDR1 LGHNA, CDR2 YSLEER. The CDR3 totals 11 residues. V was trimmed by 5 bases and J by 9 bases, leaving 10 bases between them. The CDR3 loop reads CASSEGVKAFF. The CDR3 bases are TGCGCCAGCAGCGAGGGAGTGAAAGCTTTCTTT.

This chain uses TRBV19 with TRBJ1-1; D gene ambiguous. Germline values: CDR1 LNHDA, CDR2 SQIVND (reference sequence). The CDR3 runs to 12 residues. V lost 5 bases to trimming and J lost 1 base, with 5 bases between them. Here the CDR3 reads CASSAGNTEAFF. The CDR3 region has the DNA TGTGCCAGTAGTGCAGGGAACACTGAAGCTTTCTTT.

The chain uses TRBV7-3 and TRBJ2-1, with TRBD2 matching over 11 bases. The CDR3 length is 15 residues. V was clipped by 0 bases and J by 5 bases; unmatched bases: 0. CDR1 and CDR2 (germline): SGHTA, FQGTGA. Here the CDR3 reads CASSLTGLADNEQFF. The CDR3 region has the DNA TGTGCCAGCAGCTTAACGGGACTAGCGGACAATGAGCAGTTCTTC.

The chain employs TRBV28 and TRBJ1-2; D uncertain. The V and J ends lost 6 bases and 7 bases respectively, with 18 bases between them. The CDR3 extends over 14 amino acids. Germline-derived CDR1 and CDR2 are MDHEN and SYDVKM. For the CDR3, the DNA is TGTGCCAGCAGCCGGCGGGAGAAGTCCCCTGGCTACACCTTC. This translates into CASSRREKSPGYTF.

V is TRBV5-8 and J is TRBJ2-7; perhaps TRBD1 as D (5 bases). Trimming removed 4 bases at V and 3 bases at J, with 17 bases between. Germline CDR1 is SGHTS and CDR2 is YDEGEE. CDR3 length: 15 residues. CDR3 bases: TGTGCCAGCAGCCGGCTGACAGAATTTAGCTACGAGCAGTACTTC. Translating it yields CASSRLTEFSYEQYF.

The DNA of the CDR3 is TGTGCCAGCAGCGTAGCGGGCACAGGGGGGGACTATGGCTACACCTTC. Residues: CASSVAGTGGDYGYTF. The V and J genes are TRBV9 and TRBJ1-2, with TRBD1 matching 8 bases. Germline V gives CDR1 SGDLS, CDR2 YYNGEE. This CDR3 region has 16 residues. Trimming at V came to 0 bases and at J to 3 bases, leaving 7 bases not matched to a gene.

This chain uses TRBV7-2 with TRBJ1-3, with D unclear. CDR1 and CDR2 (germline): SGHTA, FQGNSA. V dropped 2 bases and J dropped 2 bases, with 13 bases sitting between them. The CDR3 runs 16 residues. CDR3 region: CASSLYGATPGNTIYF. The CDR3 region has the DNA TGTGCCAGCAGCTTATACGGAGCAACACCTGGAAACACCATATATTTT.

The chain couples TRBV7-6 to TRBJ2-7, with TRBD2 matching 10 bases. V was clipped by 6 bases and J by 2 bases; unmatched bases: 7. This CDR3 region has 15 residues. Per germline, CDR1 SGHVS and CDR2 FNYEAQ. The chain's CDR3 is CASRQLAGTPYEQYF. DNA for the CDR3: TGTGCCAGCAGGCAACTAGCGGGGACCCCCTACGAGCAGTACTTC.

The rearrangement uses TRBV7-8 and TRBJ1-2, with D perhaps matching TRBD1 (5 bases). V was trimmed by 8 bases and J by 4 bases, leaving 20 bases between them. CDR1 SGHVS and CDR2 FQNEAQ come from the germline V gene. This CDR3 comprises 15 residues. CDR3: CASGFGIGGGYGYTF. In DNA form, the CDR3 reads TGTGCCAGCGGATTTGGGATCGGGGGGGGCTATGGCTACACCTTC.

This sequence joins TRBV10-3 and TRBJ1-2, with 8 bases identical to TRBD1. Trimming at V came to 9 bases and at J to 1 base, leaving 4 bases not matched to a gene. The CDR3 extends over 13 amino acids. Germline CDR1 is ENHRY and CDR2 is SYGVKD. CDR3 bases: TGTGCCATAGGGACAGGCTTTAACTATGGCTACACCTTC. Translation: CAIGTGFNYGYTF.

V is TRBV5-4 and J is TRBJ1-2; 7 bases are a match to TRBD1. From germline, CDR1 is SGHNT and CDR2 YYREEE (reference sequence). The V segment lost 2 bases and the J segment 6 bases; nucleotides outside the gene matches: 7. CDR3 length: 14 residues. DNA of the CDR3: TGTGCCAGCAGCTTCTTCGGCAGGGGGGATGGCTACACCTTC. Translated: CASSFFGRGDGYTF.